Presented here are 9 T cell receptor beta chains from one specimen sequenced in a study of response to subunit inactivated influenza vaccine. MiXCR, applied by TCRdb to the RT-PCR reads, yields one record per CDR3 protein. Among 450,000 to 500,000 distinct CDR3 sequences listed, 9.5% to 13% were seen once. Sequencing was performed on PBMCs from blood, taken more than 35 days after vaccination. The origin of the receptors is a man aged 45-65 years who received an inactivated influenza vaccine.

The sample holds a few counts of this clonotype. The chain is built from TRBV6-5 and TRBJ1-1; D not certain. The CDR3 length is 11 residues. Trimming took 6 bases from V and 7 from J, leaving 9 bases between them. Germline V gives CDR1 MNHEY, CDR2 SVGAGI. CDR3 protein: CASSAGREAFF. As DNA, the CDR3 is TGTGCCAGCAGCGCAGGACGTGAAGCTTTCTTT.

This clonotype was counted at least ten times. This sequence joins TRBV12-3 or TRBV12-4 and TRBJ1-4; tentative D call: TRBD1 (5 bases). CDR3 length: 15 amino acids. Trimming took 1 base from V and 3 from J, leaving 9 bases between them. DNA for the CDR3: TGTGCCAGCAGTTTAGACGGGGCGTCTAATGAAAAACTGTTTTTT. Translated, it gives CASSLDGASNEKLFF.

The genes are TRBV6-5 and TRBJ1-2; D is possibly TRBD1 (5 bases). Germline-derived CDR1 and CDR2 are MNHEY and SVGAGI. This CDR3 has 15 residues. V dropped 2 bases and J dropped 4 bases, with 14 bases sitting between them. The CDR3 region is CASSYVETGLYGYTF. The CDR3, as DNA: TGTGCCAGCAGTTACGTCGAAACAGGCCTCTATGGCTACACCTTC.

The V call is TRBV6-6, the J call TRBJ2-3; D gene uncertain. The length of the CDR3 is 13 residues. V was pared by 5 bases and J by 4 bases, with 10 bases between. CDR1 and CDR2 from the germline V gene are MNHNY and SVGAGI (reference sequence). The CDR3 DNA follows: TGTGCCAGCAGTGTTATGAGTTCAGATACGCAGTATTTT. This sequence encodes CASSVMSSDTQYF.

The V and J genes are TRBV7-6 and TRBJ2-2; weak D call: TRBD1 (5 bases). The germline V and J ends were trimmed by 3 bases and 3 bases, with 8 bases remaining between them. Germline CDR1 and CDR2: SGHVS and FNYEAQ. The CDR3 runs 14 residues. This chain's CDR3 is CASSFQGDTGELFF. The DNA for the CDR3 is TGTGCCAGCAGCTTCCAGGGCGACACCGGGGAGCTGTTTTTT.

The chain joins TRBV24-1 to TRBJ2-1; TRBD2 matches 9 bases. V dropped 2 bases and J dropped 9; count of bases not matched to a gene: 7. CDR1 is KGHDR and CDR2 is SFDVKD in the germline V gene. This CDR3 is 15 amino acids long. The CDR3 here is CATSDWASGIGEQFF. DNA of the CDR3: TGTGCCACCAGTGATTGGGCTAGCGGGATTGGTGAGCAGTTCTTC.

This clonotype has at least ten counts. The V gene is TRBV12-3 or TRBV12-4, the J gene TRBJ2-3; 8 nucleotides line up with TRBD2. The V and J ends lost 3 bases and 0 bases, in that order; junction bases with no gene match: 2. CDR3 length equals 15 residues. The CDR3 spells CASSFSSGSTDTQYF. The CDR3 coding sequence is TGTGCCAGCAGTTTTTCTAGCGGGAGCACAGATACGCAGTATTTT.

This chain's CDR3 is CSASWDQETQYF. CDR3 DNA sequence: TGCAGTGCTAGTTGGGATCAAGAGACCCAGTACTTC. This chain uses TRBV20-1 with TRBJ2-5, with D unresolved. Trimming took off 3 bases at V and 2 bases at J, with 7 bases between the two ends. The CDR3 runs 12 residues. Germline lookup yields CDR1 DFQATT and CDR2 SNEGSKA (reference sequence).

This clonotype was counted a few times. The CDR3 DNA reads TGCAGTGCCACTGATAGCGGGAATCGGGAGACCCAGTACTTC. This translates into CSATDSGNRETQYF. This chain connects TRBV20-1 to TRBJ2-5, with TRBD2 matching 8 bases. The CDR3 is made up of 14 amino acids. The germline gives CDR1 DFQATT, CDR2 SNEGSKA (reference sequence). V was pared by 6 bases and J by 5 bases, with 11 bases of the junction left unmatched.